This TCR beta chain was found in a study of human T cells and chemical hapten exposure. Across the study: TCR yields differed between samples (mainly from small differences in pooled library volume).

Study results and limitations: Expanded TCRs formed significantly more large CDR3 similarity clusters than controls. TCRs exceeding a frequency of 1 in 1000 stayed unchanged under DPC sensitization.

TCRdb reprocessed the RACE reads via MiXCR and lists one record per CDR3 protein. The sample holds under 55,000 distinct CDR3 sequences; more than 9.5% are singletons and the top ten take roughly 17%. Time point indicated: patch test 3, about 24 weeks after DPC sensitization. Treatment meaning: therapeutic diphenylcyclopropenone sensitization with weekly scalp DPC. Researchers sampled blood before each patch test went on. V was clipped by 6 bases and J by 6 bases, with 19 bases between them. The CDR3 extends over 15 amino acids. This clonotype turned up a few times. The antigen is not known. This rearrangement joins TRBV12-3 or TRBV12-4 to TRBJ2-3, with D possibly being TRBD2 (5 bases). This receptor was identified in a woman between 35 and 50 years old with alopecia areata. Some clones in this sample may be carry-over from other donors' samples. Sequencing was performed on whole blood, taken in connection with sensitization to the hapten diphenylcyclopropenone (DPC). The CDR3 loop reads CASRSLADLGDTQYF. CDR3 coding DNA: TGTGCCAGCAGATCCCTAGCCGATCTCGGGGATACGCAGTATTTT.